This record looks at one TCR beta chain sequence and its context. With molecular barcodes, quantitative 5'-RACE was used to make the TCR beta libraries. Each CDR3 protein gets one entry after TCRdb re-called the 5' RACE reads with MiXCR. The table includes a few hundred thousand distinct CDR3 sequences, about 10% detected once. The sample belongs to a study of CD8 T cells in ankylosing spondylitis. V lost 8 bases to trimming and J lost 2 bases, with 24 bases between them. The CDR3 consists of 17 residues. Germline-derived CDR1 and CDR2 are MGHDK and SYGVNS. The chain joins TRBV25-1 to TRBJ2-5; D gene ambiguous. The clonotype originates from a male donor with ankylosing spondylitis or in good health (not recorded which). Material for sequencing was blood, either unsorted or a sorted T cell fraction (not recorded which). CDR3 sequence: CASGVLHTDAPQETQYF. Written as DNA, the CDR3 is TGTGCCAGCGGGGTCTTACATACAGACGCGCCGCAAGAGACCCAGTACTTC.